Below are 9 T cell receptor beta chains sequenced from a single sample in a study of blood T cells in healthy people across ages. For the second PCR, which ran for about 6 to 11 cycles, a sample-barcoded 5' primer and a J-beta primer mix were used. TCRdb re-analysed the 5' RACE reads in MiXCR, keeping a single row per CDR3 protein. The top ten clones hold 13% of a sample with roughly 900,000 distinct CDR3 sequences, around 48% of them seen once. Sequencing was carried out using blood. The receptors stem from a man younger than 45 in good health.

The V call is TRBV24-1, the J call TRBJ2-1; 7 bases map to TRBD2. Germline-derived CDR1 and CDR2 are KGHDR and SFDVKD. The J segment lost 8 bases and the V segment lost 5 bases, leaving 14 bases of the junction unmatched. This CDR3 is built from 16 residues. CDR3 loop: CATSGSVGGRFHEQFF. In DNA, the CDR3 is TGTGCCACCAGTGGCTCCGTCGGGGGGAGATTCCATGAGCAGTTCTTC.

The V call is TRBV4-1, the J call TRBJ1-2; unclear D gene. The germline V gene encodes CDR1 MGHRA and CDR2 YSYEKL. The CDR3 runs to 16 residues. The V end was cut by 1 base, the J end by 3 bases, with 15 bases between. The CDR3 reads CASSQGAGRPDYGYTF. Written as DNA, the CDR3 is TGCGCCAGCAGCCAAGGGGCGGGCAGGCCGGACTATGGCTACACCTTC.

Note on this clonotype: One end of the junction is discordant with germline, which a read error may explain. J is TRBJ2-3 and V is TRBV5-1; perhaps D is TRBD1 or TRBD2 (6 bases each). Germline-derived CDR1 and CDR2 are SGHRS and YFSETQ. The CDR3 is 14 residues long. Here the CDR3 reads CAGSYGGPVDTQYF. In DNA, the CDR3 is TGCGCCGGCAGCTACGGGGGCCCCGTGGATACGCAGTATTTT.

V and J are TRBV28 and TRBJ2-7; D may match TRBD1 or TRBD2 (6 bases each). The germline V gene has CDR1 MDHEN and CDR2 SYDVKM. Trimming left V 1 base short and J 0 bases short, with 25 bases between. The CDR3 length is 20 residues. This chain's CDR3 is CASSLFLQTRGTQSSYEQYF. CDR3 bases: TGTGCCAGCAGTTTATTTCTCCAGACGCGCGGGACACAGAGCTCCTACGAGCAGTACTTC.

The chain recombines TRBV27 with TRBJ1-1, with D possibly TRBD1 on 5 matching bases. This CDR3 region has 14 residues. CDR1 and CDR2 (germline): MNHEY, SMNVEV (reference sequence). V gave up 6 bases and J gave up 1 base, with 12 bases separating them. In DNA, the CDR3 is TGTGCCAGCAGGAGAATGGGGGGGAACACTGAAGCTTTCTTT. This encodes CASRRMGGNTEAFF.

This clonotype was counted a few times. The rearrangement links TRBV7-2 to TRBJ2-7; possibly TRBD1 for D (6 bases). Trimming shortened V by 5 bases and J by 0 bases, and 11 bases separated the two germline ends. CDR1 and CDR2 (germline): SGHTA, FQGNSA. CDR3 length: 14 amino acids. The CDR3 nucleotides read TGTGCCAGCAGCCGGGACACCTACTCCTACGAGCAGTACTTC. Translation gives CASSRDTYSYEQYF.

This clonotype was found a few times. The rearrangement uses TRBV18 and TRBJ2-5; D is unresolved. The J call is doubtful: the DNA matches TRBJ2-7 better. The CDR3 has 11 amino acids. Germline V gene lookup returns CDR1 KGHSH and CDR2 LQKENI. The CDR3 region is CASSPAHEQYF. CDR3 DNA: TGTGCCAGCTCACCGGCTCACGAGCAGTACTTC.

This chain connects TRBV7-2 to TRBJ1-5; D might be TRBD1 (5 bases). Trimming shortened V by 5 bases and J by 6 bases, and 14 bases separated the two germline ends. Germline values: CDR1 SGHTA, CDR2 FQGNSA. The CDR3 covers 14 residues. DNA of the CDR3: TGTGCCAGCAGCCCCCCCGGGGGATTTCAGCCCCAGCATTTT. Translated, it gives CASSPPGGFQPQHF. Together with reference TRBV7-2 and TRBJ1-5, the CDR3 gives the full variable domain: GAGVSQSPSNKVTEKGKDVELRCDPISGHTALYWYRQSLGQGLEFLIYFQGNSAPDKSGLPSDRFSAERTGGSVSTLTIQRTQQEDSAVYLCASSPPGGFQPQHFGDGTRLSIL.

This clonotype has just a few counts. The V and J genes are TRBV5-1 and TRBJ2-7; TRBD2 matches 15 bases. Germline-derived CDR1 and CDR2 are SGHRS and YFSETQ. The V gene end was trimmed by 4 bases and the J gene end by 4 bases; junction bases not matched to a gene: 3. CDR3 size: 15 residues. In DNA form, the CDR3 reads TGCGCCAGCAGCGGGACTAGCGGGGGGCCTTACGAGCAGTACTTC. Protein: CASSGTSGGPYEQYF.